The following is a TCR beta chain sequence with its context. Its cognate antigen is unknown. This sample stems from a study of cytomegalovirus exposure and HLA in healthy donors. Overall study context: About 84% of 398 genotyped donors fell in the Caucasian-associated ancestry cluster.

V was clipped by 0 bases and J by 6 bases; unmatched bases: 8. Germline values: CDR1 LGHNA, CDR2 YSLEER. The CDR3 sequence is 16 residues long. With 60 Vbeta and 13 Jbeta primers, the PCR was carried out. The repertoire was sequenced with immunoSEQ multiplex PCR; TCRdb's copy has only in-frame clones and lacks some. The top ten clones hold around 2.1% of a sample with roughly 150,000 clones, roughly 80% of them seen once. Participants comprised healthy donors of bone marrow. General study results and limits: Prior analysis indicated that the majority of TCR beta V segments exhibited productivity approximately 87% or approximately 30% of the time. A reported reduction in N-insertions relative to the roughly 670-donor mean was seen in an Asian-associated ancestry cluster in a later analysis.

Material: PBMCs. This TCR derives from a man aged 45-60 years in good health and CMV-seropositive. The V gene is TRBV4-3, the J gene TRBJ2-7; TRBD1 matches at 10 bases. CDR3 sequence reads: CASSQDKSDRGREQYF. Written as DNA, the CDR3 is TGCGCCAGCAGCCAAGATAAATCTGACAGGGGGCGCGAGCAGTACTTC.